The clone carrying this T cell receptor (beta chain) was counted between two and nine times. The data were taken from a study of T-cell memory formation after mild COVID-19. The CDR3 runs 16 residues. Losses at the gene ends were 6 bases for V and 6 bases for J; bases not matched to a gene: 13. Germline values: CDR1 MNHEY, CDR2 SMNVEV (reference sequence). TCRdb redid the calling of the 5' RACE reads with MiXCR, one entry per CDR3 protein. The table lists 200,000 to 300,000 distinct CDR3 sequences, approximately 16% of them singletons. Input material: PBMCs or a T cell subset sorted from them (not recorded which). The origin of this receptor is a man aged 18 to 30 who had mild COVID-19 (a few samples of this study predate the infection). Cell type and time point are not known. This chain links TRBV27 with TRBJ2-3; 9 bases agree with TRBD2. The CDR3 here is CASRPPLRGGPDTQYF. In nucleotides, the CDR3 is TGTGCCAGCAGACCCCCTTTGCGGGGGGGCCCTGATACGCAGTATTTT.